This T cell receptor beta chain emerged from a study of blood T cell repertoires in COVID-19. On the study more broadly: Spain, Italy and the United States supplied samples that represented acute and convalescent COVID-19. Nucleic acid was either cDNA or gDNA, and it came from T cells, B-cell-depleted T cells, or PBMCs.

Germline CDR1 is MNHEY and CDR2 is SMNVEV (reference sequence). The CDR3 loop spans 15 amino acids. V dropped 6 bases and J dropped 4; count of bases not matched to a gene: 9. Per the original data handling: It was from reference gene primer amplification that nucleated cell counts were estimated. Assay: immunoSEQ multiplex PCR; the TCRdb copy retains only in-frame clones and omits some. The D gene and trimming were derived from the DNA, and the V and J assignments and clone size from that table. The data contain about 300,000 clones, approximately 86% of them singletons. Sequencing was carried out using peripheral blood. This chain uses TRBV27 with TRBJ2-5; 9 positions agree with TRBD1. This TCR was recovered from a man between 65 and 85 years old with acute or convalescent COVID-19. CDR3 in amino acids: CASRLIGQGPETQYF. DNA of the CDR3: TGTGCCAGCAGACTTATCGGACAGGGGCCAGAGACCCAGTACTTC.